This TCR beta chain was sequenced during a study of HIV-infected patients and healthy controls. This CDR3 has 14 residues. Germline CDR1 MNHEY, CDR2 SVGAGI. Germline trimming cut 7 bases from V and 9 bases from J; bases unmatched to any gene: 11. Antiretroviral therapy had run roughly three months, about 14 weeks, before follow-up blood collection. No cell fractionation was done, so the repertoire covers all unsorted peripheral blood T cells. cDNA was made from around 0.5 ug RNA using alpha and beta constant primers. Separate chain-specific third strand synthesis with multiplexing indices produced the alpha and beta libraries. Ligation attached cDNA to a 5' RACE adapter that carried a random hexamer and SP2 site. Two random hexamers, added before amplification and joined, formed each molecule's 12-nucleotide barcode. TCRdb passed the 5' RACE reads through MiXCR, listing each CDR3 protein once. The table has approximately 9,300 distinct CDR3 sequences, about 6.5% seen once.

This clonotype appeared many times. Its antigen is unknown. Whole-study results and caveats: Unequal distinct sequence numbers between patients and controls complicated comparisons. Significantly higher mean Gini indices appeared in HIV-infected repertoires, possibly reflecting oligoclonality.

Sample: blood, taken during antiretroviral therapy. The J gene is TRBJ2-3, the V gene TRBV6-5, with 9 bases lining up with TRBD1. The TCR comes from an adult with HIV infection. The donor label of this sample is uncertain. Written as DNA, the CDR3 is TGTGCCAGCATTCCGGGACAGGGTCGTGGCACGCAGTATTTT. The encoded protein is CASIPGQGRGTQYF.